This entry concerns a single TCR beta chain. The antigen is not known. Deletions cut 5 bases from V and 1 base from J, with 12 bases between. The CDR3 consists of 13 residues. Germline values: CDR1 GTSNPN, CDR2 SVGIG (reference sequence). The study ran its PCR with 60 Vbeta and 13 Jbeta primers. Some clones are missing from TCRdb's copy, which holds only in-frame ones; the method was immunoSEQ multiplex PCR. Of under 150,000 clones listed, about four fifths were seen once; the top ten hold roughly 6%. The data were obtained in a study of cytomegalovirus exposure and HLA in healthy donors. Findings of the study overall: Some V segments, including TRBV6-2 and TRBV6-3, were excluded as indistinguishable.

This sequence was found in a woman aged 40 to 50 in good health and CMV-seropositive. The source material was PBMCs. This chain joins TRBV30 and TRBJ2-7; TRBD1 might be the D (6 bases). The CDR3 region is CAWDSGTSYEQYF. The CDR3 bases are TGTGCCTGGGACTCCGGGACATCCTACGAGCAGTACTTC.